This entry is about one T cell receptor beta chain. Trimming removed 0 bases from V and 4 bases from J, with 19 bases in between. The germline CDR1 and CDR2 sequences are LGHNA and YNFKEQ. CDR3 length equals 17 residues. This entry belongs to a study of blood T cell repertoires in COVID-19. Across the whole study: The United States, Italy and Spain were the sources of the acute and convalescent COVID-19 samples.

In the authors' methods: Researchers report that nucleated cell counts were estimated from reference gene primer amplification. Repertoires were generated with immunoSEQ multiplex PCR, while TCRdb's copy carries only in-frame clones and drops some. That table gives V, J and clone size, and the DNA gave D and trimming. The table includes 300,000 or so clones, about 82% detected once. The source is a woman in her forties or fifties with acute or convalescent COVID-19. Sequenced: peripheral blood. V is TRBV4-2 and J is TRBJ2-7; the D gene is possibly TRBD2 (6 bases). This CDR3 is CASSQDQRLEFLYEQYF. The CDR3 DNA follows: TGTGCCAGCAGCCAAGATCAGCGACTAGAATTCCTTTACGAGCAGTACTTC.